The rows below give T cell receptor beta chains drawn from one sample of a study of identical twins. One entry per CDR3 protein results from TCRdb running MiXCR on the 5' RACE reads. Counted here are about 720,000 distinct CDR3 sequences, 15% to 20% occurring once; the ten biggest clones make up over 10%. The sample also formed part of further work on T cells expressing NK-cell markers.

Sequencing was carried out using PBMCs. The receptors were gathered from a woman younger than 35 in good health. Both conserved end residues are part of each CDR3. D genes are given only for firm matches. The listing skips clone size in some rows; elsewhere it reads once, few, many or a size class.

j_gene,abundance,v_gene,d_gene,CDR3nt,CDR3aa
TRBJ2-7,-,TRBV3-1,TRBD1,TGTGCCAGCAGCCAAGGGACAGGGATCTACGAGCAGTACTTC,CASSQGTGIYEQYF
TRBJ2-3,-,TRBV12-3/TRBV12-4,-,TGTGCCAGCAGTTTAACTACGGGCGATACGCAGTATTTT,CASSLTTGDTQYF
TRBJ2-3,few,TRBV20-1,-,TGCAGTGCTAGGCAGGGGCGCCAGGAAGATACGCAGTATTTT,CSARQGRQEDTQYF
TRBJ2-7,-,TRBV7-2,-,TGTGCCAGCAGCTTAGGGGTCCTGCGCGAGCAGTACTTC,CASSLGVLREQYF
TRBJ2-3,few,TRBV20-1,-,TGCAGTGCTCGTCGTGGTCCCCCCACAGATACGCAGTATTTT,CSARRGPPTDTQYF
TRBJ2-1,-,TRBV20-1,TRBD2,TGCAGTGCGCGAACGACGGGAGGGCGTTATGAGCAGTTCTTC,CSARTTGGRYEQFF
TRBJ2-5,-,TRBV25-1,-,TGTGCCAGCAGTGAAAGGGTAGCCGGGGGGACCCAGTACTTC,CASSERVAGGTQYF
TRBJ2-3,-,TRBV15,TRBD2,TGTGCCACCACAAACGGGAGGGGGGGAGTTACGCAGTATTTT,CATTNGRGGVTQYF
TRBJ1-6,few,TRBV6-5,-,TGTGCCAGCAAAAAAAATTCACCCCTCCACTTT,CASKKNSPLHF
TRBJ1-1,few,TRBV20-1,-,TGCAGTGCTAGCTCGGCGGGAGGAGGGAACACTGAAGCTTTCTTT,CSASSAGGGNTEAFF
TRBJ2-7,-,TRBV6-2/TRBV6-3,TRBD1,TGTGCCAGCAGTTACCAATCGGGACAGGGATACGAGCAGTACTTC,CASSYQSGQGYEQYF
TRBJ2-1,-,TRBV20-1,TRBD2,TGCAGTGCTAGCAGTCTAGCGGGCGGACCCTCCTACAATGAGCAGTTCTTC,CSASSLAGGPSYNEQFF
TRBJ2-1,few,TRBV7-8,TRBD2,TGTGCCAGCAGCACGGGACTAGCGACTAACAATGAGCAGTTCTTC,CASSTGLATNNEQFF
TRBJ1-5,-,TRBV6-1,TRBD1,TGTGCCAGCAGCAAGAAGACAGGGGGCAATCAGCCCCAGCATTTT,CASSKKTGGNQPQHF
TRBJ2-3,-,TRBV12-3/TRBV12-4,-,TGTGCCACCAAGTCCCTCACAGATACGCAGTATTTT,CATKSLTDTQYF
TRBJ2-5,few,TRBV6-4,-,TGTGCCAGCAGTGACGCAGACCAAGGTGGGGAGACCCAGTACTTC,CASSDADQGGETQYF
TRBJ2-1,-,TRBV11-2,TRBD2,TGTGCCAGCAGCTTAGATGGGGCGGGAGGTAGGGTGAATGAGCAGTTCTTC,CASSLDGAGGRVNEQFF
TRBJ2-1,-,TRBV6-1,TRBD2,TGTGCCAGCATGCGACTAGCGGGAGTACTTGAGCAGTTCTTC,CASMRLAGVLEQFF
TRBJ2-1,-,TRBV4-3,TRBD2,TGCGCCAGCAGCCAAGACTCGACTAGCCTAATCTACAATGAGCAGTTCTTC,CASSQDSTSLIYNEQFF
TRBJ2-3,few,TRBV19,-,TGTGCCACTAAAGGGAAACCTTACGGCACAGATACGCAGTATTTT,CATKGKPYGTDTQYF
TRBJ2-2,-,TRBV5-1,TRBD2,TGCGCCAGCAGCTTGTTGCTAGCGGCTCCCGCCGGGGAGCTGTTTTTT,CASSLLLAAPAGELFF
TRBJ2-5,-,TRBV7-9,-,TGTGCTACCATAAAACGGGGACAAGAGACCCAGTACTTC,CATIKRGQETQYF
TRBJ2-1,many,TRBV12-3/TRBV12-4,-,TGTGCCAGCACCATGGACCAGGACAATGAGCAGTTCTTC,CASTMDQDNEQFF
TRBJ1-2,many,TRBV12-3/TRBV12-4,-,TGTGCCAGCAGTACCCCTCCCTATGGCTACACCTTC,CASSTPPYGYTF
TRBJ2-5,once,TRBV28,-,TGTGCCAGCAGGGGTGGGAGGGGGGAGACCCAGTACTTC,CASRGGRGETQYF
TRBJ2-7,many,TRBV12-3/TRBV12-4,-,TGTGCCAGCAGCGAGGATTACCGCCCCTACGAGCAGTACTTC,CASSEDYRPYEQYF
TRBJ1-2,many,TRBV6-1,-,TGTGCCAGCAGATCAACGGGGCCAGGGGCTATAAACTATGGCTACACCTTC,CASRSTGPGAINYGYTF
TRBJ1-2,-,TRBV28,-,TGTGCCAGCAGTTCCCCCTGGGGTGGCTACACCTTC,CASSSPWGGYTF
TRBJ2-1,few,TRBV7-9,TRBD2,TGTGCCAGCACCTATGGCGGGAGTATCACCTACAATGAGCAGTTCTTC,CASTYGGSITYNEQFF
TRBJ1-1,-,TRBV12-3/TRBV12-4,-,TGTGCCAGCAGACTCAGGGGTTTGAACACTGAAGCTTTCTTT,CASRLRGLNTEAFF
TRBJ1-1,-,TRBV7-9,-,TGTGCCAGCAGCTTAGTTCAGGTTGATGAAGCTTTCTTT,CASSLVQVDEAFF
TRBJ2-5,-,TRBV11-2,-,TGTGCCAGCAGCTTAGTAGCGGAACAAGAGACCCAGTACTTC,CASSLVAEQETQYF
TRBJ1-1,once,TRBV5-1,-,TGCGCCAGCAGCTCAACCCATGGGGGTGTAGCTTTCTTT,CASSSTHGGVAFF
TRBJ2-5,few,TRBV5-1,TRBD1,TGCGCCAGCAGTATACAGGGACAGGGCCAAGAGACCCAGTACTTC,CASSIQGQGQETQYF
TRBJ2-5,-,TRBV7-2,-,TGTGCCAGCAGCACTCCCCCCGAGACCCAGTACTTC,CASSTPPETQYF
TRBJ2-3,many,TRBV20-1,TRBD2,TGCAGTGCTCCGCCCGCTAGCGGAGTGAGCACAGATACGCAGTATTTT,CSAPPASGVSTDTQYF
TRBJ2-1,-,TRBV10-3,TRBD2,TGTGCCATCAGTGGCTCCTTAGGAGCGGGGGGGCGTGTTAATGAGCAGTTCTTC,CAISGSLGAGGRVNEQFF
TRBJ2-2,-,TRBV20-1,TRBD2,TGCAGTGCTAGGGGACTAGTTGGCGGGGAGCTGTTTTTT,CSARGLVGGELFF
TRBJ2-1,few,TRBV20-1,-,TGCAGTGCTGGAAGGTCACAGAGCTCCTACAATGAGCAGTTCTTC,CSAGRSQSSYNEQFF
TRBJ2-5,-,TRBV5-1,-,TGCGCCAGCTCACCCGAGGGGAATCCGGAGACCCAGTACTTC,CASSPEGNPETQYF
TRBJ1-2,few,TRBV20-1,-,TGCAGTGCTAGAGACGCGGACTATGGCTACACCTTC,CSARDADYGYTF